A selection of T cell receptor beta chains follows, all from one sample in a study of T cells in Graves' hyperthyroidism and ophthalmopathy. TCRdb passed the multiplex PCR reads through MiXCR, listing each CDR3 protein once. The sample has 540,000 or so distinct CDR3 sequences; 15% to 18% are singletons. The sample comprised blood. These TCRs come from a woman in her twenties or thirties with Graves' hyperthyroidism. Both conserved end residues are trimmed from each CDR3.

>TRBJ2-7|TRBV19
ASSSLGGSAAYEQY
>TRBJ2-3|TRBV28
ASETSGRAPTTDTQY
>TRBJ1-1|TRBV6-1
ASSVKGGNTEAF
>TRBJ2-7|TRBV7-9
ASSLAGLAGDEQY
>TRBJ2-1|TRBV4-3
ASSQGTNSAGVGNEQF
>TRBJ2-7|TRBV18
ASSVSGTLYRGEQY
>TRBJ2-1|TRBV7-9
ASSYQGLAGGHNEQF
>TRBJ2-1|TRBV7-3
ASSLDSGSPYNEQF
>TRBJ1-3|TRBV9
ASSVSAGWSSGNTIY
>TRBJ1-5|TRBV18
ASSPGGIGNQPQH
>TRBJ2-5|TRBV19
ASSIRPPLLGKETQY
>TRBJ2-2|TRBV12-3/TRBV12-4
ASSFGREGDTGELF
>TRBJ2-2|TRBV6-1
ASSSGTSVASGELF
>TRBJ1-1|TRBV3-1
ASSQGIGAEAF
>TRBJ2-7|TRBV18
ASSPGTPYEQY
>TRBJ2-7|TRBV29-1
SVVPGQEIYEQY
>TRBJ2-4|TRBV20-1
SARGATEIAKNIQY
>TRBJ2-1|TRBV29-1
SVPNDREQF
>TRBJ1-3|TRBV6-5
ASSYSSTGAAGNTIY
>TRBJ2-3|TRBV5-1
ASSAGQETDTQY
>TRBJ2-2|TRBV5-1
ASSLEAANTGELF
>TRBJ1-4|TRBV4-2
ASSQDRSENEKLF
>TRBJ1-1|TRBV6-1
ASRPEGRWNTEAF
>TRBJ2-1|TRBV3-1
ASSPTQTEYNEQF
>TRBJ1-3|TRBV12-3/TRBV12-4
ASSFEVGRGVSGNTIY
>TRBJ2-1|TRBV10-3
AISEPMGRGYEQF
>TRBJ2-1|TRBV10-3
AISQPEVGNEQF
>TRBJ1-5|TRBV6-2/TRBV6-3
ASSKPGQSFNQPQH
>TRBJ2-1|TRBV4-3
ASSQDRAGGKF
>TRBJ1-2|TRBV7-2
ASSLPGTPAYGYT
>TRBJ2-1|TRBV5-1
ASSETLAGDRNEQF
>TRBJ2-1|TRBV5-1
ASSFDRAGDEQF
>TRBJ2-3|TRBV3-1
ASSQVSGSTDTQY
>TRBJ2-5|TRBV15
ATSRDRGNQETQY
>TRBJ2-1|TRBV30
AWSSPGQGWDEQF
>TRBJ2-2|TRBV2
ASSGPSETGELF
>TRBJ2-7|TRBV28
ASSSRGVPGEQY
>TRBJ2-1|TRBV2
ASRWGQGDNIEQF
>TRBJ2-4|TRBV12-3/TRBV12-4
ASSPQDSLAKNIQY
>TRBJ2-2|TRBV24-1
ATSDLRQANTGELF